This note documents a single T cell receptor beta chain sequence. This receptor's antigen is unknown. No much larger clonotype is one base removed from it; base qualities were not supplied. The data stem from a study of shared clonotypes between healthy human individuals (dated by TCRdb to the early 2020s). Notes on the research overall: A couple of women and three men aged 18 to 49 years were included in the cohort. For each donor, CD4 naive and CD4 memory were each run on three plates, CD8 naive on two plates, and CD8 memory on one plate. To estimate repertoire size and how much clonotype sharing occurs between individuals, the study deeply sequenced the blood TCR repertoires of several healthy adults. Leukapheresis yielded between about 0.94 and 9.5 billion PBMCs per donor. Different laboratories and diverse techniques were used to prepare libraries and sequence TCR repertoires, to increase sequencing depth and limit assay-specific biases.

Results and caveats for the whole study, not just this receptor: Pairwise subsampling led to the expectation that sequencing depth would affect the degree of clonotype sharing among donors. Incomplete sequencing was indicated by rarefaction of sorted-subset datasets, despite the large sequencing depth. Naive subsets generally had larger estimated clonotype richness than memory subsets. Higher generation probabilities were observed for clonotypes shared by all four sorted-subset donors than for non-shared clonotypes. Across several donors, roughly 5% of naive CD4, approximately 3.6% of naive CD8, around 2.1% of memory CD4, and 0.3% to 0.45% of memory CD8 clonotypes were shared. Only blood was sampled, and tissue TCR repertoires likely differ from those in blood. The genetic and exposure-history diversity represented was limited by the small number of donors.

Using the deep immunoSEQ assay, multiplex PCR amplified TCR CDR3 regions from genomic DNA. Genomic DNA extracted from each cell subset was distributed evenly over all wells of several immunoSEQ 96-well plates, and each plate served as one replicate. For sorted subsets, each replicate PCR was loaded with roughly 190 ng genomic DNA, equivalent to about 30,000 T cell genomes. Purified libraries were measured with a Qubit 3.0 fluorometer, size-checked on a Bioanalyzer 2100, and measured again with the KAPA Library Quantification kit. Every immunoSEQ 96-well plate was sequenced on a separate single-read 150-cycle Illumina NextSeq 550 flow cell. As for how the authors treated the data: The immunoSEQ output contained only junctional sequences without quality scores, so filtering could not match that applied to full-length reads. Sequences were annotated with PyIR, a Python wrapper for IgBLAST v1.9, using IMGT germline references to assign V/J genes and CDR3. Reads were filtered out if the reads had weak V/J assignments (E-value above 1e-6), no CDR3, stop codons, out-of-frame junctions, or ambiguous translated residues. V3J clonotypes were defined by identical inferred V gene, J gene, and CDR3 amino acid sequence. Percentage overlap between repertoires was calculated by dividing the number of shared unique clonotypes by the size of the smaller repertoire. Richness of each repertoire was evaluated using RTK rarefaction, the Chao1 estimator, and Recon v2.1 estimates of unobserved clonotypes. Generation probabilities for all TCRbeta clonotypes obtained by the gDNA method from a few donors were computed using OLGA. TCRdb carries this immuneACCESS record with in-frame sequences only. Its versions omit some clonotypes, under half of them owing to an unresolved V gene in the studies checked, with the rest unexplained. D and trimming come from the DNA, and the V and J calls and clone size come from that table. In all, the sample holds roughly 2,500,000 clones, and over 85% of those were seen once. The top ten constitute approximately 0.35% of the sample.

The donors were healthy, HIV-negative adults who had no recently reported acute infections or vaccinations. Every donor was a Caucasian adult living in Nashville, Tennessee, USA. CD4+ T cells were enriched through magnetic negative selection, after which naive cells were positively selected on CD45RA and the remaining negative fraction served as the memory subset. After blood collection by leukapheresis, PBMCs were isolated using Ficoll-Histopaque density gradient centrifugation and then cryopreserved in the vapor phase of liquid nitrogen. Analytical flow cytometry was used to check the purity and quantity of each magnetically sorted T cell population. Genomic DNA was isolated from every sorted fraction and measured by UV absorbance on a Nanodrop 2000c. V is clipped by 7 bases and J by 6 bases, and the sequence between their germline boundaries is 11 bases long. The CDR3, cysteine through phenylalanine, is 12 amino acids long. Only the CDR3 DNA is retained, 36 bases long and in frame from the first base. From the germline V gene, CDR1 is SGHTS and CDR2 is YDEGEE.

This sequence uses TRBV5-8 and TRBJ2-1; the D region may be TRBD1 or TRBD2, each matching 6 bases equally. The clonotype comes from a man younger than 30 in good health. Some clones in this sample may be carry-over from other donors' samples. The sequencing sample was made of naive CD4+ T cells from PBMCs. Sample cell subset or site, as interpreted from the label and publication: CD45RA+ positively selected. In nucleotide form, the sequence is TGTGCCAGCGGGGGGCGAGTCAATGAGCAGTTCTTC. It specifies CASGGRVNEQFF.